The 2 T cell receptor beta chains listed next were all sequenced from one sample in a study of TIL therapy for anti-PD-1-resistant metastatic lung cancer (dated by TCRdb to the early 2020s). TCR beta CDR3 regions were amplified from genomic DNA by bias-controlled multiplex PCR with the immunoSEQ v3 hsTCRB kit. Not all clones reach the TCRdb copy of this immuneACCESS table, which keeps in-frame sequences only. Checked studies attribute under half of the gap to unresolved V genes and leave the rest unexplained. The sample data list 55,000 to 65,000 clones, and about 69% of these were observed just once. The ten largest clones capture 6% to 7% of the sample. Read against the paper, the sample's time point label means: pre-treatment sample, taken before nivolumab and TIL therapy. The sample consisted of blood, taken at baseline. These TCRs come from a person between 25 and 80 years old with non-small cell lung cancer.

The J gene is TRBJ1-1, the V gene TRBV6-5; D unclear. V lost 7 bases to trimming and J lost 5 bases, with 14 bases between them. From germline, CDR1 is MNHEY and CDR2 SVGAGI. The CDR3 spans 13 residues. CDR3 sequence (DNA): TGTGCCAGCAATGGAGGGAGTTGGACTGAAGCTTTCTTT. This codes for CASNGGSWTEAFF.

The chain combines TRBV11-3 with TRBJ2-3; D perhaps matches TRBD2 (5 bases). CDR3 length: 14 residues. V was trimmed by 2 bases and J by 5 bases, leaving 11 bases between them. The germline V gene encodes CDR1 SGHNT and CDR2 YENEEA. The CDR3 DNA sequence: TGTGCCAGCAGCTTAAGCCCCCGGGGAGATACGCAGTATTTT. Its protein product is CASSLSPRGDTQYF.